What follows are 16 T cell receptor beta chains derived from one specimen sequenced in a study of technical replicates of blood from several donors. Measured with immunoSEQ multiplex PCR; TCRdb has only the in-frame clones, and not every one. Of tens of thousands of clones in the sample, approximately 94% were seen once. Input material: T cells isolated from PBMCs. The receptors originated from a human donor in good health.

The table lists this clone with a few counts. The J gene is TRBJ1-1, the V gene TRBV5-1, with unresolved D. Germline CDR1 is SGHRS and CDR2 is YFSETQ. The ends were cut back, 1 base at V and 4 bases at J, with 17 bases in the middle. The CDR3 is 16 residues long. Written as DNA, the CDR3 is TGCGCCAGCAGCTTGAGGATGGGCCTAGAGGGCACTGAAGCTTTCTTT. Its protein is CASSLRMGLEGTEAFF.

V is TRBV2 and J is TRBJ2-2, with a tentative D call TRBD1 (6 bases). The CDR3 contains 13 residues. V was shortened by 6 bases and J by 6 bases, with 11 bases between the two germline ends. Germline V gives CDR1 SNHLY, CDR2 FYNNEI. The CDR3 nucleotides are TGTGCCAGCAGATCACAGGGTCCCGGGGAGCTGTTTTTT. Amino acids: CASRSQGPGELFF. Combining the CDR3 with reference TRBV2 and TRBJ2-2 gives the whole variable domain EPEVTQTPSHQVTQMGQEVILRCVPISNHLYFYWYRQILGQKVEFLVSFYNNEISEKSEIFDDQFSVERPDGSNFTLKIRSTKLEDSAMYFCASRSQGPGELFFGEGSRLTVL.

The chain couples TRBV18 to TRBJ1-3, with 8 bases aligning to TRBD1. This CDR3 region has 16 residues. CDR1 KGHSH and CDR2 LQKENI come from the germline V gene. V trimming: 6 bases; J trimming: 8 bases; junction bases outside the gene matches: 15. For the CDR3, the DNA is TGTGCCAGCTCCCCAGGGACAGGCGGCCACTGGGACACCATATATTTT. Amino acid sequence: CASSPGTGGHWDTIYF.

The gene calls are TRBV28 and TRBJ2-7; 10 nucleotides agree with TRBD1. After removal of 5 bases from V and 1 base from J, the junction contained 17 bases not matched to a gene. The CDR3 consists of 19 residues. Germline V gene sequence: CDR1 MDHEN, CDR2 SYDVKM. The CDR3 loop is CASSGHMTGGPTSSYEQYF. CDR3 DNA: TGTGCCAGCAGTGGCCATATGACAGGGGGCCCGACTAGTTCCTACGAGCAGTACTTC.

The chain is built from TRBV10-3 and TRBJ2-1; 9 bases fit TRBD1. This CDR3 spans 18 amino acids. V shed 6 bases and J 6 bases; nucleotides not matched to a gene: 18. Per germline, CDR1 ENHRY and CDR2 SYGVKD. CDR3: CAISRQGVLFNEVNEQFF. CDR3 nucleotides: TGTGCCATCAGCAGACAGGGGGTACTCTTCAATGAAGTCAATGAGCAGTTCTTC.

This clone was detected once. V and J are TRBV27 and TRBJ2-3, with TRBD2 matching over 10 bases. From germline, CDR1 is MNHEY and CDR2 SMNVEV (reference sequence). The CDR3 is made up of 20 amino acids. Losses at the gene ends were 4 bases for V and 4 bases for J; bases not matched to a gene: 20. In DNA, the CDR3 is TGTGCCAGCAGTTCCTCGGTGGGGAGCGGGAGGGCGAAGCGAGCAGATACGCAGTATTTT. Translated, it gives CASSSSVGSGRAKRADTQYF.

The chain carries TRBV10-3 and TRBJ2-7; 9 nucleotides line up with TRBD2. With 6 bases clipped from V and 4 bases from J, the junction kept 7 bases outside the gene matches. This CDR3 is built from 14 residues. Germline V lookup: CDR1 ENHRY, CDR2 SYGVKD. CDR3 protein: CAISDPGLAYEQYF. The CDR3 region has the DNA TGTGCCATCAGCGACCCGGGACTAGCTTACGAGCAGTACTTC.

This chain uses TRBV15 with TRBJ1-5; D is uncertain. The germline V gene has CDR1 LNHNV and CDR2 YYDKDF (reference sequence). Trimming took 8 bases from V and 6 from J, leaving 8 bases between them. This CDR3 region has 11 residues. CDR3 DNA: TGTGCCACCGGGGAGGGTCAGCCCCAGCATTTT. Amino acids: CATGEGQPQHF.

The V gene is TRBV28, the J gene TRBJ1-2; no firm D call. V gave up 2 bases and J gave up 1 base, with 11 bases separating them. Germline V lookup: CDR1 MDHEN, CDR2 SYDVKM. The CDR3 spans 15 residues. CDR3 sequence reads: CASSLIGRGNYGYTF. The CDR3 DNA is TGTGCCAGCAGTTTAATCGGGAGAGGTAACTATGGCTACACCTTC.

The chain has TRBV5-1 and TRBJ2-5, with D possibly TRBD1 on 5 matching bases. Trimming left V 4 bases short and J 1 base short, with 8 bases between. This CDR3 has 13 residues. CDR1 and CDR2 from the germline V gene are SGHRS and YFSETQ. As DNA, the CDR3 is TGCGCCAGCAGCCTGACAGTCCAAGAGACCCAGTACTTC. This gives the protein CASSLTVQETQYF.

V and J are TRBV11-2 and TRBJ2-7; no reliable D call. CDR1 and CDR2 (germline): SGHAT, FQNNGV. The CDR3 is 13 residues long. The V end was cut by 3 bases, the J end by 4 bases, with 10 bases between. This CDR3 reads CASSFSVLYEQYF. The CDR3 nucleotides read TGTGCCAGCAGCTTTTCCGTTCTGTACGAGCAGTACTTC.

The chain joins TRBV13 to TRBJ2-7; unclear D gene. The ends were cut back, 0 bases at V and 6 bases at J, with 3 bases in the middle. Per germline, CDR1 PRHDT and CDR2 FYEKMQ (reference sequence). The CDR3 is 11 amino acids. The CDR3 sequence is CASSLGSEQYF. CDR3 in DNA: TGTGCCAGCAGCTTAGGCAGCGAGCAGTACTTC.

The V call is TRBV7-2, the J call TRBJ2-7; D unclear. Germline V CDR1 and CDR2: SGHTA, FQGNSA. CDR3 size: 15 residues. With 1 base removed from V and 1 base from J, the gap between germline ends came to 11 bases. In nucleotides, the CDR3 is TGTGCCAGCAGCTTAGGAGGTGGCAAATCCTACGAGCAGTACTTC. This gives the protein CASSLGGGKSYEQYF. The full variable domain, its missing parts supplied by reference TRBV7-2 and TRBJ2-7, is GAGVSQSPSNKVTEKGKDVELRCDPISGHTALYWYRQSLGQGLEFLIYFQGNSAPDKSGLPSDRFSAERTGGSVSTLTIQRTQQEDSAVYLCASSLGGGKSYEQYFGPGTRLTVT.

This CDR3 reads CASSLTRGNTGELFF. CDR3 coding DNA: TGTGCCAGCAGCTTAACCCGAGGGAACACCGGGGAGCTGTTTTTT. This sequence joins TRBV7-6 and TRBJ2-2; D remains ambiguous. Germline CDR1 reads SGHVS; CDR2 reads FNYEAQ. CDR3 length equals 15 residues. V dropped 2 bases and J dropped 1 base, with 8 bases sitting between them. The entire variable domain, with the rest obtained from reference TRBV7-6 and TRBJ2-2, is as follows: GAGVSQSPRYKVTKRGQDVALRCDPISGHVSLYWYRQALGQGPEFLTYFNYEAQQDKSGLPNDRFSAERPEGSISTLTIQRTEQRDSAMYRCASSLTRGNTGELFFGEGSRLTVL.

The gene calls are TRBV28 and TRBJ1-1; no clear D gene. From germline, CDR1 is MDHEN and CDR2 SYDVKM. Deletions cut 2 bases from V and 4 bases from J, with 11 bases between. The CDR3 totals 14 residues. The CDR3: CASSLARWSTEAFF. CDR3 coding DNA: TGTGCCAGCAGTTTAGCCCGCTGGAGCACTGAAGCTTTCTTT.

This chain uses TRBV2 with TRBJ1-2; tentatively, D is TRBD1 (5 bases). Per germline, CDR1 SNHLY and CDR2 FYNNEI. The V end was cut by 6 bases, the J end by 4 bases, with 9 bases between. This CDR3 spans 12 amino acids. The CDR3, as DNA: TGTGCCAGCAGCGCAGGGTTCTATGGCTACACCTTC. Translated, it gives CASSAGFYGYTF.